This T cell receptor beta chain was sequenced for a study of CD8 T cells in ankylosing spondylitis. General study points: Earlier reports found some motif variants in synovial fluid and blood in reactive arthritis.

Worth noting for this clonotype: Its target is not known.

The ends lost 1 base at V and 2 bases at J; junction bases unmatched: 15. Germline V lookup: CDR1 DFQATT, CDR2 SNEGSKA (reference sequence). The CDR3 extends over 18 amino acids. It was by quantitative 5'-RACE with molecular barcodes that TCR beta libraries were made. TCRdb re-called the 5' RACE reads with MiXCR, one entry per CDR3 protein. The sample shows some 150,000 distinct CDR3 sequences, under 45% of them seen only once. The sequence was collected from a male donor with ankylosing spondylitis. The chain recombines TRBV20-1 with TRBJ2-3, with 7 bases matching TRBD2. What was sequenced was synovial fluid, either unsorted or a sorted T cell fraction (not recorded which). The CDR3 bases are TGCAGTGCTAGAGGGATGGTAATAGCGGGTTGGTACACAGATACGCAGTATTTT. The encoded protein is CSARGMVIAGWYTDTQYF.